Following are 32 T cell receptor beta chains from one sample sequenced in a study of CD4 T cells in relation to SARS-CoV-2 and coronaviruses. Produced via immunoSEQ multiplex PCR; TCRdb's table is partial and in-frame only. The sample consists of more than 15,000 clones, 70% to 75% of them appearing once. CD4+ T cells from unexposed donors were obtained before the COVID-19 pandemic (2011-2018). The cells were cultured for approximately 10 days before CD4+ T cells were isolated. No antigens are known for them. Sequencing used CD4+ T cells from PBMCs, cultured in vitro. The origin of the receptors is a human donor in good health.

The chain combines TRBV4-1 with TRBJ1-2; the D is unclear. The germline V gene has CDR1 MGHRA and CDR2 YSYEKL. Deletions cut 1 base from V and 7 bases from J, with 16 bases between. This CDR3 has 15 amino acids. The CDR3: CASSQGVLLGLGYTF. CDR3 nucleotides: TGCGCCAGCAGCCAAGGAGTGTTATTGGGCCTTGGCTACACCTTC.

The rearrangement uses TRBV7-2 and TRBJ2-5, with D uncertain. The V end was cut by 3 bases, the J end by 5 bases, with 10 bases between. Germline loops: CDR1 SGHTA, CDR2 FQGNSA. The CDR3 covers 13 residues. This CDR3 is CASSFLAHETQYF. In DNA, the CDR3 is TGTGCCAGCAGCTTTTTGGCGCACGAGACCCAGTACTTC.

V is TRBV11-3 and J is TRBJ1-1; 9 bases fit TRBD1. Germline V gene lookup returns CDR1 SGHNT and CDR2 YENEEA. The CDR3 has 14 amino acids. The J segment lost 1 base and the V segment lost 5 bases, leaving 2 bases of the junction unmatched. The CDR3 DNA sequence: TGTGCCAGCAGCATGGGACAGGGGAACACTGAAGCTTTCTTT. Its translation: CASSMGQGNTEAFF.

This chain uses TRBV4-3 with TRBJ1-4; TRBD1 matches at 7 bases. This CDR3 contains 16 residues. Germline V gives CDR1 LGHNA, CDR2 YSLEER. The J segment lost 5 bases and the V segment lost 0 bases, leaving 6 bases of the junction unmatched. The CDR3 nucleotides read TGCGCCAGCAGCCAAGATTGGGACAGCGAAAATGAAAAACTGTTTTTT. Its protein is CASSQDWDSENEKLFF.

The J gene is TRBJ2-3, the V gene TRBV6-1, with 8 positions matching TRBD2. The ends lost 4 bases at V and 0 bases at J; junction bases unmatched: 15. The CDR3 spans 19 residues. Germline V gene sequence: CDR1 MNHNS, CDR2 SASEGT. CDR3 region: CASSAYPISSGSSTDTQYF. The DNA of the CDR3 is TGTGCCAGCAGTGCCTACCCGATTTCTAGCGGGTCTAGCACAGATACGCAGTATTTT.

V gene TRBV20-1 combines with J gene TRBJ2-6, with D tentatively TRBD1 (6 bases). Trimming pared 3 bases from V and 2 bases from J, leaving 20 bases between. This CDR3 is 18 amino acids long. Germline CDR1 DFQATT, CDR2 SNEGSKA (reference sequence). As DNA, the CDR3 is TGCAGTGCTAGTTCCGGACAGAATCGTAATACTGGGGCCAACGTCCTGACTTTC. Protein: CSASSGQNRNTGANVLTF.

CDR3 residues: CASSESSGLVTGWTQYF. The DNA for the CDR3 is TGTGCCAGCAGTGAATCATCCGGGTTGGTGACCGGGTGGACCCAGTACTTC. V is TRBV2 and J is TRBJ2-5; D not resolved. The CDR3 extends over 17 amino acids. Germline values: CDR1 SNHLY, CDR2 FYNNEI. Trimming left V 2 bases short and J 7 bases short, with 23 bases between.

V usage is TRBV5-1 and J usage is TRBJ2-1; no clear D gene. The CDR3 is 13 amino acids. The germline V and J ends were trimmed by 0 bases and 7 bases, with 8 bases remaining between them. Germline lookup yields CDR1 SGHRS and CDR2 YFSETQ. The CDR3 DNA sequence: TGCGCCAGCAGCTTGGTATCTGGGAATGAGCAGTTCTTC. Protein: CASSLVSGNEQFF.

This sequence joins TRBV19 and TRBJ2-1; D possibly corresponds to TRBD2 (5 bases). The CDR3 extends over 15 amino acids. Germline V gene data show CDR1 as LNHDA and CDR2 as SQIVND (reference sequence). V lost 3 bases and J lost 0, with 9 bases in between. The CDR3 loop reads CASSMSGGSYNEQFF. The CDR3, as DNA: TGTGCCAGTAGTATGAGCGGCGGCTCCTACAATGAGCAGTTCTTC.

This chain links TRBV7-2 with TRBJ1-6; D unclear. V shed 5 bases and J shed 14 bases, with 19 bases lying between them. The CDR3 spans 14 residues. Germline loops: CDR1 SGHTA, CDR2 FQGNSA. The CDR3 DNA sequence: TGTGCCAGCAGCGTGAACCTGGGCGATCTTACCCTCCACTTT. This codes for CASSVNLGDLTLHF.

The chain carries TRBV6-5 and TRBJ2-5; TRBD1 matches 8 bases. CDR1 is MNHEY and CDR2 is SVGAGI in the germline V gene. CDR3 length equals 15 residues. Germline trimming cut 0 bases from V and 5 bases from J; bases unmatched to any gene: 5. CDR3 coding DNA: TGTGCCAGCAGTTACTCGGTCAGGGGGCGGGAGACCCAGTACTTC. This codes for CASSYSVRGRETQYF.

The CDR3 region is CASSQGLIPSYEQYF. Written as DNA, the CDR3 is TGTGCCAGCAGCCAAGGACTAATCCCCTCCTACGAGCAGTACTTC. This sequence joins TRBV3-1 (or the pseudogene TRBV3-2) and TRBJ2-7; possibly TRBD2 for D (5 bases). Germline lookup yields CDR1 LGHDT and CDR2 YNNKEL (reference sequence). Trimming left V 1 base short and J 0 bases short, with 10 bases between. This CDR3 has 15 amino acids.

The gene calls are TRBV3-1 (or the pseudogene TRBV3-2) and TRBJ2-1; weak D call: TRBD2 (6 bases). Trimming removed 4 bases at V and 7 bases at J, with 14 bases between. Germline-derived CDR1 and CDR2 are LGHDT and YNNKEL (reference sequence). The CDR3 consists of 14 residues. The CDR3 nucleotides are TGTGCCAGCAGCCCCCCGGGACTCCAAAATGAGCAGTTCTTC. Residues: CASSPPGLQNEQFF.

The chain uses TRBV27 and TRBJ2-7; possible D gene TRBD2, 6 bases. CDR1 and CDR2 from the germline V gene are MNHEY and SMNVEV (reference sequence). The CDR3 is 15 amino acids. Trimming removed 4 bases at V and 2 bases at J, with 15 bases between. Here the CDR3 DNA reads TGTGCCAGCAGTTCCTCCTCAGCGGGTACCTACGAGCAGTACTTC. This gives the protein CASSSSSAGTYEQYF.

The chain has TRBV30 and TRBJ1-3; D gene uncertain. CDR1 GTSNPN and CDR2 SVGIG come from the germline V gene (reference sequence). With 0 bases removed from V and 1 base from J, the gap between germline ends came to 7 bases. The CDR3 runs to 14 residues. The CDR3 spells CAWSVEESGNTIYF. CDR3 nucleotide sequence: TGTGCCTGGAGTGTAGAGGAGTCTGGAAACACCATATATTTT.

The rearrangement joins TRBV28 to TRBJ1-5; TRBD1 might be the D (6 bases). The CDR3 contains 13 residues. Germline CDR1 MDHEN, CDR2 SYDVKM. Trimming took off 4 bases at V and 7 bases at J, with 11 bases between the two ends. The DNA of the CDR3 is TGTGCCAGCAGTTGGGGGGGGCAGCAGCCCCAGCATTTT. Translated, it gives CASSWGGQQPQHF.

The rearrangement uses TRBV18 and TRBJ1-4, with no clear D. Per germline, CDR1 KGHSH and CDR2 LQKENI. This CDR3 spans 14 amino acids. V dropped 0 bases and J dropped 4 bases, with 6 bases sitting between them. DNA of the CDR3: TGTGCCAGCTCACCACCGAACAGTAATGAAAAACTGTTTTTT. This translates into CASSPPNSNEKLFF.

The V call is TRBV9, the J call TRBJ1-5, with D perhaps matching TRBD1 (5 bases). The CDR3 is made up of 17 amino acids. In germline, CDR1 is SGDLS, CDR2 YYNGEE. Trimming stripped 4 bases from V and 5 bases from J, with 22 bases between. The CDR3 DNA sequence: TGTGCCAGCAGCCCCGGTGTTGATCCGAGGGACGATCAGCCCCAGCATTTT. This translates into CASSPGVDPRDDQPQHF.

This chain uses TRBV20-1 with TRBJ2-1; 9 nucleotides line up with TRBD2. Per germline, CDR1 DFQATT and CDR2 SNEGSKA (reference sequence). With V trimmed by 3 bases and J by 5 bases, 17 bases remained unmatched. The length of the CDR3 is 18 residues. The CDR3 here is CSASPLAGWTTTDNEQFF. For the CDR3, the DNA is TGCAGTGCTAGTCCACTAGCGGGTTGGACGACAACAGACAATGAGCAGTTCTTC.

The rearrangement links TRBV30 to TRBJ2-3; D may be TRBD2 (9 bases). Germline V gene sequence: CDR1 GTSNPN, CDR2 SVGIG (reference sequence). With 5 bases removed from V and 5 bases from J, the gap between germline ends came to 17 bases. The CDR3 consists of 14 residues. In nucleotides, the CDR3 is TGTGCCTGGCACAGGGGGACTAGCTTAGATACGCAGTATTTT. Protein: CAWHRGTSLDTQYF.

This chain uses TRBV20-1 with TRBJ2-7; D may be TRBD1 or TRBD2 (5 bases each). The CDR3 is 13 amino acids. Per germline, CDR1 DFQATT and CDR2 SNEGSKA (reference sequence). Trimming removed 3 bases from V and 3 bases from J, with 12 bases in between. The CDR3 sequence: CSASGDQNYEQYF. The CDR3 DNA reads as TGCAGTGCTAGTGGGGACCAAAACTACGAGCAGTACTTC.

The chain recombines TRBV10-1 with TRBJ1-3, with D possibly matching TRBD1 (5 bases). CDR3 length equals 16 residues. V lost 4 bases and J 3 bases, leaving 16 bases between the germline ends. Germline loops: CDR1 WNHNN, CDR2 SYGVQD (reference sequence). The CDR3 spells CASSVGQGVIGNTIYF. In nucleotides, the CDR3 is TGCGCCAGCAGTGTCGGGCAGGGAGTGATTGGAAACACCATATATTTT.

The chain couples TRBV10-3 to TRBJ2-1, with 9 bases fitting TRBD2. The V gene's germline CDR1 is ENHRY and CDR2 SYGVKD. V was pared by 0 bases and J by 15 bases, with 12 bases of the junction left unmatched. The CDR3 runs to 15 residues. The DNA of the CDR3 is TGTGCCATCAGTGAGTCGATCGACCCAGCGGGAGGAGGGTTCTTC. This translates into CAISESIDPAGGGFF.

The rearrangement uses TRBV19 and TRBJ2-2; a possible D gene is TRBD1 (6 bases). Trimming left V 0 bases short and J 1 base short, with 9 bases between. Germline CDR1 and CDR2: LNHDA and SQIVND (reference sequence). CDR3 size: 16 residues. The CDR3 DNA reads TGTGCCAGTAGTATAGAAGGGGGTAAGAACACCGGGGAGCTGTTTTTT. Its translation: CASSIEGGKNTGELFF. Using reference TRBV19 and TRBJ2-2 for the parts outside the CDR3, the full variable domain is DGGITQSPKYLFRKEGQNVTLSCEQNLNHDAMYWYRQDPGQGLRLIYYSQIVNDFQKGDIAEGYSVSREKKESFPLTVTSAQKNPTAFYLCASSIEGGKNTGELFFGEGSRLTVL.

The chain recombines TRBV6-5 with TRBJ2-1, with a tentative D call TRBD1 (6 bases). Trimming removed 7 bases from V and 0 bases from J, with 13 bases in between. This CDR3 is 15 amino acids long. CDR1 is MNHEY and CDR2 is SVGAGI in the germline V gene. In DNA, the CDR3 is TGTGCCAGCACCCTACAGGGTAGCTCCTACAATGAGCAGTTCTTC. Protein: CASTLQGSSYNEQFF.

This clone was counted a few times. The chain has TRBV25-1 and TRBJ1-1, with 7 bases matching TRBD1. CDR3 length: 14 residues. J was trimmed by 5 bases and V by 7 bases; bases with no gene match: 10. CDR1 MGHDK and CDR2 SYGVNS come from the germline V gene. In DNA form, the CDR3 reads TGTGCCAGCACCCGACAGGGCGGCGGGACTGAAGCTTTCTTT. Translation: CASTRQGGGTEAFF.

This chain uses TRBV12-3 or TRBV12-4 with TRBJ1-1; D unclear. Trimming took off 1 base at V and 6 bases at J, with 9 bases between the two ends. CDR3 size: 13 residues. The CDR3 loop reads CASSLGRTAEAFF. The CDR3 DNA sequence: TGTGCCAGCAGTTTAGGGCGAACGGCTGAAGCTTTCTTT.

This chain links TRBV29-1 with TRBJ2-7; TRBD1 aligns across 8 bases. J gave up 2 bases and V 7 bases, and 10 bases lay outside the gene matches. Per the germline V gene, CDR1 is SQVTM and CDR2 is ANQGSEA. This CDR3 comprises 14 residues. CDR3 region: CSASPGTGPYEQYF. The CDR3 DNA sequence: TGCAGCGCATCTCCCGGGACAGGCCCCTACGAGCAGTACTTC.

A few counts support this clone. The CDR3 spells CASSPPGQTVGEKLFF. The CDR3 region has the DNA TGTGCCAGCTCACCACCGGGACAGACCGTTGGCGAAAAACTGTTTTTT. This sequence joins TRBV18 and TRBJ1-4; TRBD1 agrees at 7 bases. The CDR3 has 16 amino acids. The V gene's germline CDR1 is KGHSH and CDR2 LQKENI. V trimming: 0 bases; J trimming: 8 bases; junction bases outside the gene matches: 9.

The chain carries TRBV9 and TRBJ1-6, with D perhaps matching TRBD1 (6 bases). V lost 3 bases and J 4 bases, leaving 17 bases between the germline ends. The CDR3 consists of 17 residues. The germline CDR1 and CDR2 sequences are SGDLS and YYNGEE. In DNA, the CDR3 is TGTGCCAGCAGCGCTGGACAGAACATGGGATATAATTCACCCCTCCACTTT. Translation gives CASSAGQNMGYNSPLHF.

In this sample, this clone turned up a few times. The chain joins TRBV29-1 to TRBJ1-5; unclear D gene. Germline V lookup: CDR1 SQVTM, CDR2 ANQGSEA. CDR3 size: 12 residues. Trimming shortened V by 4 bases and J by 0 bases, and 4 bases separated the two germline ends. CDR3: CSVGDSNQPQHF. The CDR3 DNA follows: TGCAGCGTTGGAGATAGCAATCAGCCCCAGCATTTT. The whole variable domain, remainder taken from reference TRBV29-1 and TRBJ1-5, is SAVISQKPSRDICQRGTSLTIQCQVDSQVTMMFWYRQQPGQSLTLIATANQGSEATYESGFVIDKFPISRPNLTFSTLTVSNMSPEDSSIYLCSVGDSNQPQHFGDGTRLSIL.

This sequence joins TRBV5-1 and TRBJ1-6, with TRBD1 matching over 7 bases. This CDR3 contains 14 residues. Germline CDR1 and CDR2: SGHRS and YFSETQ. After removal of 7 bases from V and 5 bases from J, the junction contained 6 bases not matched to a gene. The CDR3 is CASRRDRNNSPLHF. The CDR3 DNA is TGCGCCAGCCGACGGGACAGAAATAATTCACCCCTCCACTTT.